Following are 30 T cell receptor beta chains from one sample sequenced in a study of T cells in Graves' hyperthyroidism and ophthalmopathy. The CDR3 regions of TCR beta were amplified from RNA transcripts. Primed by the HTBI set, a first-round RT-PCR was run on the TCR CDR3. TCRdb itself ran the multiplex PCR reads through MiXCR, one entry per CDR3 protein. The sample lists around 690,000 distinct CDR3 sequences, 15% to 20% occurring once. Sequences were obtained from blood. Receptor source: a man in his fifties with Graves' hyperthyroidism.

This rearrangement joins TRBV3-1 to TRBJ2-1; D perhaps matches TRBD2 (6 bases). V gave up 2 bases and J gave up 5 bases, with 16 bases separating them. The CDR3 runs 16 residues. The germline gives CDR1 LGHDT, CDR2 YNNKEL (reference sequence). The CDR3 spells CASSQQGLATNNEQFF. CDR3 DNA sequence: TGTGCCAGCAGCCAACAAGGCCTAGCGACCAACAATGAGCAGTTCTTC.

This chain joins TRBV28 and TRBJ2-3; D is ambiguous. This CDR3 has 16 residues. V lost 6 bases to trimming and J lost 3 bases, with 19 bases between them. Looked up from germline, CDR1 is MDHEN and CDR2 is SYDVKM. The DNA for the CDR3 is TGTGCCAGCAGCCCTTGGTCGGTTCAAGTGACAGATACGCAGTATTTT. This sequence encodes CASSPWSVQVTDTQYF.

In this sample, this clonotype turned up a few times. V usage is TRBV12-3 or TRBV12-4 and J usage is TRBJ1-1, with TRBD1 as a possible D gene (6 bases). Between the trimmed V and J ends, which lost 4 bases and 1 base, there was a span of 10 bases. This CDR3 spans 14 amino acids. The chain's CDR3 is CASSSGTTNTEAFF. CDR3 DNA sequence: TGTGCCAGCAGTTCCGGGACAACGAACACTGAAGCTTTCTTT.

The gene calls are TRBV6-5 and TRBJ2-1, with unresolved D. From germline, CDR1 is MNHEY and CDR2 SVGAGI. Deletions cut 1 base from V and 6 bases from J, with 4 bases between. The CDR3 length is 12 residues. The CDR3: CASSYYGNEQFF. As DNA, the CDR3 is TGTGCCAGCAGTTACTATGGCAATGAGCAGTTCTTC.

The table lists this clonotype with a few counts. The V call is TRBV7-3, the J call TRBJ2-1; D possibly corresponds to TRBD1 (5 bases). The V end lost 5 bases, the J end lost 0 bases, and 14 bases lay between the germline ends. The CDR3 totals 16 residues. Germline lookup yields CDR1 SGHTA and CDR2 FQGTGA. CDR3 in amino acids: CASSPVWGLSYNEQFF. The CDR3 DNA is TGTGCCAGCAGCCCCGTGTGGGGCCTCTCCTACAATGAGCAGTTCTTC.

This clonotype was observed at least ten times. This chain uses TRBV15 with TRBJ2-5; D is undetermined. This CDR3 contains 12 residues. V lost 1 base to trimming and J lost 3 bases, with 3 bases between them. Germline values: CDR1 LNHNV, CDR2 YYDKDF (reference sequence). CDR3: CATSRGEETQYF. DNA for the CDR3: TGTGCCACCAGCAGAGGAGAAGAGACCCAGTACTTC.

The gene calls are TRBV7-2 and TRBJ2-7; 10 bases are shared with TRBD1. CDR3 length: 16 residues. Looked up from germline, CDR1 is SGHTA and CDR2 is FQGNSA. The ends lost 0 bases at V and 3 bases at J; junction bases unmatched: 5. CDR3 protein: CASSLAWTGGRYEQYF. The CDR3 nucleotides read TGTGCCAGCAGCTTAGCGTGGACAGGGGGTCGCTACGAGCAGTACTTC.

This clonotype was recorded many times. The chain is built from TRBV10-3 and TRBJ2-3; 10 nucleotides align to TRBD2. Germline V lookup: CDR1 ENHRY, CDR2 SYGVKD. V was clipped by 3 bases and J by 2 bases; unmatched bases: 5. The length of the CDR3 is 16 residues. The CDR3 nucleotides read TGTGCCATCAGTGACGGGACTAGCGCCTTCACAGATACGCAGTATTTT. Residues: CAISDGTSAFTDTQYF.

The table lists this clonotype with a few counts. The chain uses TRBV5-4 and TRBJ2-3; 9 bases are shared with TRBD2. The germline V gene has CDR1 SGHNT and CDR2 YYREEE (reference sequence). Trimming at V came to 4 bases and at J to 4 bases, leaving 10 bases not matched to a gene. This CDR3 region has 16 residues. The CDR3 is CASSHGSGRWPDTQYF. The CDR3 DNA reads as TGTGCCAGCAGCCACGGGAGCGGGAGGTGGCCAGATACGCAGTATTTT.

This clonotype was detected only a few times. The chain joins TRBV6-1 to TRBJ2-7; D is possibly TRBD1 (6 bases). Germline lookup yields CDR1 MNHNS and CDR2 SASEGT. CDR3 length: 16 amino acids. Trimming took off 8 bases at V and 0 bases at J, with 20 bases between the two ends. The CDR3 spells CASRISTGTHSYEQYF. The CDR3 DNA reads TGTGCCAGCCGCATCAGTACCGGGACACACTCCTACGAGCAGTACTTC.

This chain links TRBV7-9 with TRBJ2-1; D possibly corresponds to TRBD2 (5 bases). The CDR3 contains 15 residues. Germline V gene lookup returns CDR1 SEHNR and CDR2 FQNEAQ (reference sequence). V dropped 6 bases and J dropped 2 bases, with 14 bases sitting between them. The CDR3 DNA reads TGTGCCAGCAGGAATCTCCCCGGGGCCTACAATGAGCAGTTCTTC. It translates to CASRNLPGAYNEQFF. Full variable domain (outside the CDR3, taken from reference TRBV7-9 and TRBJ2-1): DTGVSQNPRHKITKRGQNVTFRCDPISEHNRLYWYRQTLGQGPEFLTYFQNEAQLEKSRLLSDRFSAERPKGSFSTLEIQRTEQGDSAMYLCASRNLPGAYNEQFFGPGTRLTVL.

This clonotype has only one observation. The chain links TRBV27 to TRBJ2-7, with 7 bases identical to TRBD2. This CDR3 has 13 residues. The J segment lost 2 bases and the V segment lost 6 bases, leaving 4 bases of the junction unmatched. Per the germline V gene, CDR1 is MNHEY and CDR2 is SMNVEV (reference sequence). In DNA, the CDR3 is TGTGCCAGCAGACTAGCGCGAGCCTACGAGCAGTACTTC. Translation: CASRLARAYEQYF.

This clonotype was counted ten times or more. This chain uses TRBV10-3 with TRBJ2-1, with TRBD2 identical over 7 bases. Per the germline V gene, CDR1 is ENHRY and CDR2 is SYGVKD. The CDR3 runs to 13 residues. J gave up 6 bases and V 8 bases, and 7 bases lay outside the gene matches. CDR3 region: CAIRPPGGNEQFF. The CDR3 DNA sequence: TGTGCCATCCGCCCCCCGGGGGGCAATGAGCAGTTCTTC.

On this clonotype: This may come from a read error, since a much larger clone is one base off. V is TRBV10-3 and J is TRBJ1-6; D not certain. Trimming took 2 bases from V and 8 from J, leaving 10 bases between them. The germline V gene encodes CDR1 ENHRY and CDR2 SYGVKD. The CDR3 is made up of 14 amino acids. DNA of the CDR3: TGTGCCATCAGTGAGCGGACCCACCATTCACCCCTCCACTTT. Its translation is CAISERTHHSPLHF.

This clonotype has at least ten counts. This chain joins TRBV10-3 and TRBJ1-6, with D possibly matching TRBD1 (6 bases). This CDR3 spans 16 amino acids. V lost 2 bases and J lost 9, with 17 bases in between. Germline V CDR1 and CDR2: ENHRY, SYGVKD. This CDR3 is CAISERGAEASSPLHF. The CDR3 coding sequence is TGTGCCATCAGTGAGCGGGGGGCCGAGGCTAGTTCACCCCTCCACTTT.

This clonotype has a count of ten or more. The V gene is TRBV29-1, the J gene TRBJ2-7; TRBD2 matches 8 bases. V dropped 2 bases and J dropped 5; count of bases not matched to a gene: 8. Germline V gene sequence: CDR1 SQVTM, CDR2 ANQGSEA. The CDR3 is made up of 14 amino acids. This CDR3 reads CSVEWGTRTHEQYF. The CDR3 coding sequence is TGCAGCGTTGAATGGGGGACTAGGACCCACGAGCAGTACTTC.

This clonotype showed up just a few times. The chain couples TRBV19 to TRBJ1-4; D remains unclear. Germline assignment: CDR1 LNHDA and CDR2 SQIVND (reference sequence). Trimming removed 6 bases from V and 7 bases from J, with 12 bases in between. This CDR3 has 13 amino acids. The CDR3 region is CASSTRASEKLFF. The CDR3 bases are TGTGCCAGTAGCACAAGGGCCAGTGAAAAACTGTTTTTT.

This clonotype was seen only a few times. CDR3 coding DNA: TGTGCCAGCAGTTACTCCGGTAGCGGCTACAATGAGCAGTTCTTC. This encodes CASSYSGSGYNEQFF. The gene calls are TRBV6-5 and TRBJ2-1, with D possibly TRBD2 on 6 matching bases. The length of the CDR3 is 15 residues. Germline V gene lookup returns CDR1 MNHEY and CDR2 SVGAGI. The V end was cut by 0 bases, the J end by 3 bases, with 9 bases between.

This clonotype was recorded at least ten times. V usage is TRBV29-1 and J usage is TRBJ2-3; 7 nucleotides match TRBD2. V shed 0 bases and J 2 bases; nucleotides not matched to a gene: 8. This CDR3 has 16 residues. CDR1 and CDR2 (germline): SQVTM, ANQGSEA. CDR3 DNA sequence: TGCAGCGTTGAAGATCCTAGGGACTACCTCACAGATACGCAGTATTTT. Translated: CSVEDPRDYLTDTQYF.

The chain couples TRBV6-2 or TRBV6-3 to TRBJ1-5; 8 bases align to TRBD1. V lost 6 bases, J lost 4 bases, and 20 bases stayed unmatched. Per germline, CDR1 MNHEY and CDR2 SVGEGT. The CDR3 consists of 19 residues. CDR3 DNA: TGTGCCAGCAGCGGTACCCACCGGACAGGGCTGGGGGGGAATCAGCCCCAGCATTTT. Its translation is CASSGTHRTGLGGNQPQHF.

The chain employs TRBV9 and TRBJ2-5; 8 bases agree with TRBD1. V lost 0 bases to trimming and J lost 4 bases; unmatched junction nucleotides: 2. This CDR3 has 14 amino acids. CDR1 is SGDLS and CDR2 is YYNGEE in the germline V gene. This CDR3 is CASSVAGGLETQYF. Here the CDR3 DNA reads TGTGCCAGCAGCGTAGCAGGGGGCTTAGAGACCCAGTACTTC.

The chain joins TRBV4-2 to TRBJ2-2, with 7 bases that match TRBD1. The CDR3 runs 16 residues. Germline lookup yields CDR1 LGHNA and CDR2 YNFKEQ. J gave up 6 bases and V 0 bases, and 7 bases lay outside the gene matches. The CDR3 DNA follows: TGTGCCAGCAGCCAAGACAGGGGACAGTGGGCCGGGGAGCTGTTTTTT. Its protein product is CASSQDRGQWAGELFF.

This clonotype was picked up many times. The rearrangement uses TRBV28 and TRBJ2-7; TRBD2 might be the D (5 bases). V was clipped by 10 bases and J by 6 bases, with 10 bases between them. The CDR3 is 10 amino acids. The germline gives CDR1 MDHEN, CDR2 SYDVKM. CDR3 in amino acids: CATEAGEQYF. The CDR3 DNA is TGTGCCACCGAGGCGGGCGAGCAGTACTTC.

This clonotype has ten or more counts. This chain links TRBV3-1 with TRBJ2-7, with 9 bases aligning to TRBD1. The germline V gene encodes CDR1 LGHDT and CDR2 YNNKEL (reference sequence). V was clipped by 2 bases and J by 4 bases; unmatched bases: 6. The CDR3 covers 15 residues. CDR3 in DNA: TGTGCCAGCAGCCAATTTTACAGGGGGCTATACGAGCAGTACTTC. Translating it yields CASSQFYRGLYEQYF.

This clonotype was counted at least ten times. This chain uses TRBV11-2 with TRBJ2-1, with 11 bases that match TRBD2. The CDR3 has 14 amino acids. Trimming removed 7 bases from V and 7 bases from J; junction bases left unmatched: 6. Germline V CDR1 and CDR2: SGHAT, FQNNGV. The CDR3 sequence: CASTFTSGSNEQFF. For the CDR3, the DNA is TGTGCCAGCACCTTTACTAGCGGGAGTAATGAGCAGTTCTTC.

This chain connects TRBV20-1 to TRBJ1-5; D is ambiguous. Germline CDR1 is DFQATT and CDR2 is SNEGSKA (reference sequence). Between the trimmed V and J ends, which lost 3 bases and 1 base, there was a span of 10 bases. The CDR3 length is 14 residues. This chain's CDR3 is CSASAGLSNQPQHF. The CDR3 coding sequence is TGCAGTGCTAGTGCTGGGTTGAGCAATCAGCCCCAGCATTTT.

This clonotype was seen repeatedly, ten times or more. J is TRBJ2-5 and V is TRBV2; 7 bases match TRBD1. This CDR3 has 15 residues. The V and J ends lost 5 bases and 1 base, in that order; junction bases with no gene match: 7. Germline V lookup: CDR1 SNHLY, CDR2 FYNNEI. CDR3 amino acids: CASSYTQGTQETQYF. The CDR3 nucleotides are TGTGCCAGCAGTTATACACAGGGGACCCAAGAGACCCAGTACTTC.

This clonotype was detected a few times. The J gene is TRBJ1-2, the V gene TRBV7-9, with 7 bases identical to TRBD1. J lost 4 bases, V lost 3 bases, and 11 bases had no gene match. Germline-derived CDR1 and CDR2 are SEHNR and FQNEAQ (reference sequence). The CDR3 runs 16 residues. Here the CDR3 reads CASSFRDSRSSYGYTF. CDR3 DNA: TGTGCCAGCAGCTTCAGGGACAGTAGATCTAGCTATGGCTACACCTTC.

This clonotype was seen repeatedly, ten times or more. The rearrangement links TRBV28 to TRBJ2-1, with unresolved D. V dropped 4 bases and J dropped 5 bases, with 15 bases sitting between them. CDR1 MDHEN and CDR2 SYDVKM come from the germline V gene. CDR3 length: 15 residues. The CDR3 sequence is CASSSIPRLNNEQFF. The CDR3 nucleotides read TGTGCCAGCAGTTCCATACCTCGCCTGAACAATGAGCAGTTCTTC.

The chain uses TRBV11-1 and TRBJ2-4; D ambiguous. Germline-derived CDR1 and CDR2 are SGHAT and FQDESV (reference sequence). This CDR3 has 13 residues. Trimming shortened V by 5 bases and J by 6 bases, and 11 bases separated the two germline ends. The CDR3, as DNA: TGTGCCAGCAGCCCGGTAACCCCAAACATTCAGTACTTC. It codes for CASSPVTPNIQYF.